A selection of T cell receptor beta chains follows, all from one sample in a study of blood T cell repertoires in COVID-19. The method was immunoSEQ multiplex PCR; TCRdb's version includes in-frame clones alone and lacks a portion of them. The sample records some 260,000 clones, just over 90% being singletons. Sequenced input: PBMCs or T cells enriched from blood (not recorded which). These receptors came from a woman aged 18-29 years who had recovered from COVID-19. Each CDR3 is given with its conserved first and last residue. D genes are given only for firm matches. The size field is filled for only some rows; it gives once, few, many or a size class.

D gene: TRBD2
J gene: TRBJ2-3
clone size: -
V gene: TRBV7-2
CDR3 DNA: TGTGCCAGCAGACCTAGCGGGGGGGCGGGTACGCAGTATTTT
CDR3 protein: CASRPSGGAGTQYF

D gene: TRBD2
J gene: TRBJ2-7
clone size: -
V gene: TRBV11-2
CDR3 DNA: TGTGCCAGCAGCTTAGATAGCGGGATAGGCTCCGAGCAGTACTTC
CDR3 protein: CASSLDSGIGSEQYF

D gene: TRBD2
J gene: TRBJ2-7
clone size: -
V gene: TRBV6-5
CDR3 DNA: TGTGCCAGCAGTTCTTTGGGACTAGCGGTCTACGAGCAGTACTTC
CDR3 protein: CASSSLGLAVYEQYF

D gene: -
J gene: TRBJ1-2
clone size: -
V gene: TRBV5-4
CDR3 DNA: TGTGCCAGCAGCTTGGCAGGATATGGCTACACCTTC
CDR3 protein: CASSLAGYGYTF

D gene: -
J gene: TRBJ2-1
clone size: -
V gene: TRBV11-2
CDR3 DNA: TGTGCCAGCAGTTATGGAGGGCCTGGGAATGAGCAGTTCTTC
CDR3 protein: CASSYGGPGNEQFF

D gene: -
J gene: TRBJ1-3
clone size: -
V gene: TRBV7-9
CDR3 DNA: TGTGCCAGCAGCTTAGGGAGATCTGGAAACACCATATATTTT
CDR3 protein: CASSLGRSGNTIYF

D gene: -
J gene: TRBJ2-1
clone size: -
V gene: TRBV7-9
CDR3 DNA: TGTGCCAGCCAAGTTGGAACCGATGGGAGCTCCTACAATGAGCAGTTCTTC
CDR3 protein: CASQVGTDGSSYNEQFF

D gene: -
J gene: TRBJ2-7
clone size: -
V gene: TRBV14
CDR3 DNA: TGTGCCAGCGGGACTTACTACGAGCAGTACTTC
CDR3 protein: CASGTYYEQYF

D gene: TRBD2
J gene: TRBJ2-1
clone size: -
V gene: TRBV28
CDR3 DNA: TGTGCCAGCAGTTTATCCTCGACTAGCGGGAGGTACTACAATGAGCAGTTCTTC
CDR3 protein: CASSLSSTSGRYYNEQFF

D gene: -
J gene: TRBJ2-2
clone size: -
V gene: TRBV4-1
CDR3 DNA: TGCGCCAGCAGCAACACAAGGAAGGAAGCGGCCGGAGCCGGGGAGCTGTTTTTT
CDR3 protein: CASSNTRKEAAGAGELFF

D gene: TRBD1
J gene: TRBJ1-2
clone size: -
V gene: TRBV4-3
CDR3 DNA: TGCGCCAGCAGCCAACTGACAGGGAACTATGGCTACACCTTC
CDR3 protein: CASSQLTGNYGYTF

D gene: -
J gene: TRBJ1-5
clone size: -
V gene: TRBV2
CDR3 DNA: TGTGCCAGCACTCTGCAGGGAGGAAGCAATCAGCCCCAGCATTTT
CDR3 protein: CASTLQGGSNQPQHF

D gene: -
J gene: TRBJ2-2
clone size: -
V gene: TRBV24-1
CDR3 DNA: TGTGCCACCAGTGATGGTTTAGCAACCGGGGAGCTGTTTTTT
CDR3 protein: CATSDGLATGELFF

D gene: -
J gene: TRBJ1-2
clone size: -
V gene: TRBV15
CDR3 DNA: TGTGCCACCAGCAGAGGCGAAACAGGTCCCCTCTATGGCTACACCTTC
CDR3 protein: CATSRGETGPLYGYTF

D gene: TRBD1
J gene: TRBJ2-4
clone size: -
V gene: TRBV14
CDR3 DNA: TGTGCCAGCAGCCAGGGGACAGGGGGACACATTCAGTACTTC
CDR3 protein: CASSQGTGGHIQYF

D gene: -
J gene: TRBJ2-7
clone size: -
V gene: TRBV5-6
CDR3 DNA: TGTGCCAGCAGCTTGGCGTCAGGGACCTACGAGCAGTACTTC
CDR3 protein: CASSLASGTYEQYF

D gene: TRBD2
J gene: TRBJ2-3
clone size: -
V gene: TRBV11-3
CDR3 DNA: TGTGCCAGCAGCTTAGGAAGCGGGGCGGGCACAGATACGCAGTATTTT
CDR3 protein: CASSLGSGAGTDTQYF

D gene: -
J gene: TRBJ1-5
clone size: -
V gene: TRBV28
CDR3 DNA: TGTGCCAGCGGACAGCCAAATCAGCCCCAGCATTTT
CDR3 protein: CASGQPNQPQHF

D gene: TRBD1
J gene: TRBJ1-1
clone size: -
V gene: TRBV5-6
CDR3 DNA: TGTGCCAGCGCACTTAGGGGGACAGGGAGAAGGGGCACTGAAGCTTTCTTT
CDR3 protein: CASALRGTGRRGTEAFF

D gene: -
J gene: TRBJ1-3
clone size: -
V gene: TRBV11-3
CDR3 DNA: TGTGCCAGCAGCCGAGGCAACACCATATATTTT
CDR3 protein: CASSRGNTIYF

D gene: -
J gene: TRBJ1-1
clone size: -
V gene: TRBV27
CDR3 DNA: TGTGCCAGCAGTTTATTTTTTGGCAATCGGGGGGGCACTGAAGCTTTCTTT
CDR3 protein: CASSLFFGNRGGTEAFF

D gene: -
J gene: TRBJ1-2
clone size: -
V gene: TRBV6-6
CDR3 DNA: TGTGCCAGCAGTTACGGACGGGAAAGATATGGCTACACCTTC
CDR3 protein: CASSYGRERYGYTF

D gene: -
J gene: TRBJ1-1
clone size: -
V gene: TRBV2
CDR3 DNA: TGTGCCAGCAGAGACGACAATACTGAAGCTTTCTTT
CDR3 protein: CASRDDNTEAFF

D gene: -
J gene: TRBJ1-2
clone size: once
V gene: TRBV24-1
CDR3 DNA: TGTGCCACCAGTGATTTAGAGGAAAGGAATGGCTACACCTTC
CDR3 protein: CATSDLEERNGYTF

D gene: TRBD1
J gene: TRBJ1-2
clone size: -
V gene: TRBV10-3
CDR3 DNA: TGTGCCATCGGACAGGACTATGGCTACACCTTC
CDR3 protein: CAIGQDYGYTF

D gene: -
J gene: TRBJ2-5
clone size: once
V gene: TRBV2
CDR3 DNA: TGTGCCAGCAGTGAATTGAGTAGCGGCCAAGAGACCCAGTACTTC
CDR3 protein: CASSELSSGQETQYF